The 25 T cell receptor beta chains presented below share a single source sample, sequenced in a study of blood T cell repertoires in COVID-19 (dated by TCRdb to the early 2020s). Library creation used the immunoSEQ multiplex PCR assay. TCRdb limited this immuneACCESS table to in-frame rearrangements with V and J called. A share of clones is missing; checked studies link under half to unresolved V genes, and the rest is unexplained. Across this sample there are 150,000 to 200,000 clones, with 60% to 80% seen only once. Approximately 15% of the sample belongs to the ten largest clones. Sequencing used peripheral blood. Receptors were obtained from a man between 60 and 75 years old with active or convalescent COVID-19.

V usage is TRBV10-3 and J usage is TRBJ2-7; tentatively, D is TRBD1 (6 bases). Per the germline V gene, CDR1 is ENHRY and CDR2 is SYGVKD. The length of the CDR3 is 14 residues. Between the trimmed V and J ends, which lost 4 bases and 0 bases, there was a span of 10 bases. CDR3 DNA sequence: TGTGCCATCAGTGTAAGGGGGACCTCCTACGAGCAGTACTTC. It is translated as CAISVRGTSYEQYF.

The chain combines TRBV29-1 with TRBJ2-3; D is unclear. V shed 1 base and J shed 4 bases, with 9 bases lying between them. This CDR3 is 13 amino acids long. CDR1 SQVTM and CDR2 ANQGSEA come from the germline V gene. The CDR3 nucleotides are TGCAGCGTTGAAGTCGGGTTAGCAGATACGCAGTATTTT. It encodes CSVEVGLADTQYF.

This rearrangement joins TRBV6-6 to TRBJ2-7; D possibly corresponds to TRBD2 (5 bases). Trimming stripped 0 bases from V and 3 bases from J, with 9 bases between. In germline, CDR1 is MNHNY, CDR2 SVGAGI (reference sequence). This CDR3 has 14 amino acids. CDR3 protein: CASSYSEGRYEQYF. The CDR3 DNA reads TGTGCCAGCAGTTACTCAGAGGGTCGCTACGAGCAGTACTTC.

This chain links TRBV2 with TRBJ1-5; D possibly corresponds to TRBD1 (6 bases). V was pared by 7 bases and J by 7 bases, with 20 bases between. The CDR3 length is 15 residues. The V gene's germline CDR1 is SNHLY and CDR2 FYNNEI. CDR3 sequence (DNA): TGTGCCAGCACCACCTCTAACAGGGTCAGGCAGCCCCAGCATTTT. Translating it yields CASTTSNRVRQPQHF.

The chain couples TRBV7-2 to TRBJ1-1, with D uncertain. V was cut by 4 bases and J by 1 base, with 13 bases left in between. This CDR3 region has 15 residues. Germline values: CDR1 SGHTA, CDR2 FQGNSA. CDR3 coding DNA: TGTGCCAGCAGCTCGATTGAGGAAGAGAACACTGAAGCTTTCTTT. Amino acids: CASSSIEEENTEAFF.

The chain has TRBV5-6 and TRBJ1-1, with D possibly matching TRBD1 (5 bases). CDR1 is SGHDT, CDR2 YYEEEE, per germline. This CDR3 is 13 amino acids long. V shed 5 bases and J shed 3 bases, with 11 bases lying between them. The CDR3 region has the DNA TGTGCCAGCAGGCGCAGGGTTGACACTGAAGCTTTCTTT. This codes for CASRRRVDTEAFF.

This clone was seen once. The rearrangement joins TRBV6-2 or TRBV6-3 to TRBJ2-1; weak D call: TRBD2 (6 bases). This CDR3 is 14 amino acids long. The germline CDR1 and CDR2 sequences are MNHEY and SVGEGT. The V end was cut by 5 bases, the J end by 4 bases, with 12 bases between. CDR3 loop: CASSRGLSYNEQFF. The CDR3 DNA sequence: TGTGCCAGCAGTAGGGGACTCTCTTACAATGAGCAGTTCTTC.

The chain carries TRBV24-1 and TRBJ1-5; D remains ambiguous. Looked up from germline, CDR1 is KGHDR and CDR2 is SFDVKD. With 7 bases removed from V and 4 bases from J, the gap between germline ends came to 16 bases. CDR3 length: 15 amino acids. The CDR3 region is CATSDPGFGNQPQHF. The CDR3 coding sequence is TGTGCCACCAGCGATCCCGGCTTCGGGAATCAGCCCCAGCATTTT.

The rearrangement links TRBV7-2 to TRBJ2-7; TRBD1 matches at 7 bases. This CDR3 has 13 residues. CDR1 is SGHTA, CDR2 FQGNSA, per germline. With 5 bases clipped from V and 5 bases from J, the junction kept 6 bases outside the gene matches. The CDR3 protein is CASSGEQGNEQYF. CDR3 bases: TGTGCCAGCAGCGGAGAACAGGGGAACGAGCAGTACTTC.

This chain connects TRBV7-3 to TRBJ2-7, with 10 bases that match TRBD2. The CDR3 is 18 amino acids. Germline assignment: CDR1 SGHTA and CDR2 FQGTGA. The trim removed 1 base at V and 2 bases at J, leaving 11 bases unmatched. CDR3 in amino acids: CASSLRAWRTSGPYEQYF. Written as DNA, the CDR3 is TGTGCCAGCAGCTTAAGGGCCTGGAGGACTAGCGGACCCTACGAGCAGTACTTC.

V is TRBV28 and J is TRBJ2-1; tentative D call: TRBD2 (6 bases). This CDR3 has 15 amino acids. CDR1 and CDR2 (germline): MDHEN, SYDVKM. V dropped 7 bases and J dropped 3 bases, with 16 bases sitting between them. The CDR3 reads CASIETGVLYNEQFF. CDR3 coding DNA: TGTGCCAGCATCGAAACGGGGGTGCTCTACAATGAGCAGTTCTTC.

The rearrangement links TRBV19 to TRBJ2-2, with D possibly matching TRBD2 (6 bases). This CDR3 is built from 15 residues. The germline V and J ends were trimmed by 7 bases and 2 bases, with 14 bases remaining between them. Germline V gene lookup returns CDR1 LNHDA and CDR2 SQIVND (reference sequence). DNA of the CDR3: TGTGCCAGTACCTCCGCCGGGACTAACACCGGGGAGCTGTTTTTT. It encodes CASTSAGTNTGELFF.

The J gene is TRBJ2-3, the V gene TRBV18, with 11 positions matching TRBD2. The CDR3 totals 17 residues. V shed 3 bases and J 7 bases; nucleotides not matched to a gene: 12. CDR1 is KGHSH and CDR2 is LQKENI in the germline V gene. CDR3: CASSPSGLAGQRNTQYF. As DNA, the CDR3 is TGTGCCAGCTCACCTTCCGGACTAGCGGGCCAAAGGAATACGCAGTATTTT.

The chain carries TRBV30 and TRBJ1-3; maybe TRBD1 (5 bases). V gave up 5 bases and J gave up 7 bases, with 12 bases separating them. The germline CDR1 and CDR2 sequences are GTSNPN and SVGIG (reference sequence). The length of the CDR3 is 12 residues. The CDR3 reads CAWSGGGNTIYF. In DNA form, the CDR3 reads TGTGCCTGGTCAGGTGGGGGGAACACCATATATTTT. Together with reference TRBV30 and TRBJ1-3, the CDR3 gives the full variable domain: SQTIHQWPATLVQPVGSPLSLECTVEGTSNPNLYWYRQAAGRGLQLLFYSVGIGQISSEVPQNLSASRPQDRQFILSSKKLLLSDSGFYLCAWSGGGNTIYFGEGSWLTVV.

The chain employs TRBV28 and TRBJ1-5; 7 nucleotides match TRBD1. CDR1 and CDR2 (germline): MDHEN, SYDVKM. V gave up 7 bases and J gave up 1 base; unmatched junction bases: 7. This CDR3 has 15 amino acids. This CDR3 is CASIRRTGSNQPQHF. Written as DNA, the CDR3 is TGTGCCAGCATACGACGGACAGGCAGCAATCAGCCCCAGCATTTT.

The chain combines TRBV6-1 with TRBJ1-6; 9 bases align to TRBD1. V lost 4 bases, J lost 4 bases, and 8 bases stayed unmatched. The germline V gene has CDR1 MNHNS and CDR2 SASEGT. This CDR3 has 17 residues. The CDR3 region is CASSGPDRGRYNSPLHF. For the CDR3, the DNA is TGTGCCAGCAGTGGTCCGGACAGGGGCCGATATAATTCACCCCTCCACTTT.

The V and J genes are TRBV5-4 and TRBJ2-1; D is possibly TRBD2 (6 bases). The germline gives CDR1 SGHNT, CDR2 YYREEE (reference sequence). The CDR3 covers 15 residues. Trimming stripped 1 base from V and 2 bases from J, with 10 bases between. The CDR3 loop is CASSLPTGAYNEQFF. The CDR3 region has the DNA TGTGCCAGCAGCTTGCCAACGGGGGCCTACAATGAGCAGTTCTTC.

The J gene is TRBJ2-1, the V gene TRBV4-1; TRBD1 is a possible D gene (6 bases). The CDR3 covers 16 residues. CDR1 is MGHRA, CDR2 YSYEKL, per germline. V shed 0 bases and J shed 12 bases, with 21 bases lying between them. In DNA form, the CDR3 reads TGCGCCAGCAGCCAAGAAGTGCAGGGGCCAAAAGGGGGGCAGTTCTTC. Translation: CASSQEVQGPKGGQFF.

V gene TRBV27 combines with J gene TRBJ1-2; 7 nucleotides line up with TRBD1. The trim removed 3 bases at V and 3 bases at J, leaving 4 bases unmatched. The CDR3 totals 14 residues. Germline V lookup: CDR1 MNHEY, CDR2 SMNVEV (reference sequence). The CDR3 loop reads CASSFRQGYYGYTF. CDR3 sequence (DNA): TGTGCCAGCAGTTTTCGACAGGGTTACTATGGCTACACCTTC.

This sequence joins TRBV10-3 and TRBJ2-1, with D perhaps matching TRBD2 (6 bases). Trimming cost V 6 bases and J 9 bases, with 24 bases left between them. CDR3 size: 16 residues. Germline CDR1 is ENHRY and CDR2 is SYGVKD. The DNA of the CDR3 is TGTGCCATCAGCAACGGGGACTCAGTGGGGTGGGTTGAGCAGTTCTTC. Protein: CAISNGDSVGWVEQFF.

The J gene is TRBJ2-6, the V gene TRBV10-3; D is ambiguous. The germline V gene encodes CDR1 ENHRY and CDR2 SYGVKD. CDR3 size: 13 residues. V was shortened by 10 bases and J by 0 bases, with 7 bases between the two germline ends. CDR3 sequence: CASLSSGANVLTF. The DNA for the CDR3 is TGTGCCAGCTTGAGCTCTGGGGCCAACGTCCTGACTTTC.

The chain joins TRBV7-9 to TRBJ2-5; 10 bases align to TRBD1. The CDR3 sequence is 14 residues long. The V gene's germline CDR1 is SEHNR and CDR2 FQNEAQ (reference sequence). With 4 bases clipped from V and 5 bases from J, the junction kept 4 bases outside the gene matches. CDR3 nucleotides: TGTGCCAGCAGCTCGACAGGGGGCGAGGAGACCCAGTACTTC. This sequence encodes CASSSTGGEETQYF. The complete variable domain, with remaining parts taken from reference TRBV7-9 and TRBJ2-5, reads DTGVSQNPRHKITKRGQNVTFRCDPISEHNRLYWYRQTLGQGPEFLTYFQNEAQLEKSRLLSDRFSAERPKGSFSTLEIQRTEQGDSAMYLCASSSTGGEETQYFGPGTRLLVL.

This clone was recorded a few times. CDR3 coding DNA: TGTGCCAGTAGTATCGGTGGGACTAGCGGCTACGAGCAGTACTTC. This sequence encodes CASSIGGTSGYEQYF. The V and J genes are TRBV19 and TRBJ2-7, with 11 bases lining up with TRBD2. After removal of 3 bases from V and 3 bases from J, the junction contained 4 bases not matched to a gene. Per the germline V gene, CDR1 is LNHDA and CDR2 is SQIVND (reference sequence). The CDR3 has 15 amino acids.

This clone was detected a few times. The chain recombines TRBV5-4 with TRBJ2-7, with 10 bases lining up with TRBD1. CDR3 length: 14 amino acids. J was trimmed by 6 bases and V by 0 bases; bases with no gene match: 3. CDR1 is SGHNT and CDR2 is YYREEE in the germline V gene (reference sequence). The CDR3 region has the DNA TGTGCCAGCAGCTTGGGACAGGGGGCGGTCGAGCAGTACTTC. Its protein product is CASSLGQGAVEQYF.

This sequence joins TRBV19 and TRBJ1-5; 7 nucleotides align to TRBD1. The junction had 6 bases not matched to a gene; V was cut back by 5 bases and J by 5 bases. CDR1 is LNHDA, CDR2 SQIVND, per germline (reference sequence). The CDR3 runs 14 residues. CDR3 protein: CASSVGQVDQPQHF. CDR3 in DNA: TGTGCCAGTAGTGTTGGACAGGTAGATCAGCCCCAGCATTTT. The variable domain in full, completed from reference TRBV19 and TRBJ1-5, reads DGGITQSPKYLFRKEGQNVTLSCEQNLNHDAMYWYRQDPGQGLRLIYYSQIVNDFQKGDIAEGYSVSREKKESFPLTVTSAQKNPTAFYLCASSVGQVDQPQHFGDGTRLSIL.